These 32 T cell receptor beta chains were sequenced from one sample in a study of T cells after yellow fever vaccination. MiXCR was run by TCRdb on the 5' RACE reads, yielding one entry per CDR3 protein. The data contain 250,000 to 350,000 distinct CDR3 sequences, 6.8% of them singletons. The sequencing here drew on PBMCs, taken about 49 days after the first yellow fever vaccination. All receptors come from a man aged 18 to 35 who received the YFV17D yellow fever vaccine.

This clonotype was counted only a few times. This sequence joins TRBV29-1 and TRBJ1-2, with TRBD1 identical over 10 bases. Germline CDR1 is SQVTM and CDR2 is ANQGSEA. V lost 7 bases to trimming and J lost 5 bases; unmatched junction nucleotides: 13. This CDR3 spans 15 amino acids. The CDR3 bases are TGCAGCGCTATGGGACAGGGGCTTACATATTATGGCTACACCTTC. This codes for CSAMGQGLTYYGYTF.

The chain has TRBV3-1 and TRBJ2-7; tentatively, D is TRBD2 (6 bases). Germline CDR1 is LGHDT and CDR2 is YNNKEL (reference sequence). The V and J ends lost 1 base and 6 bases respectively, with 13 bases between them. The CDR3 has 14 amino acids. The CDR3 loop is CASSQGMRAGEQYV. For the CDR3, the DNA is TGTGCCAGCAGCCAAGGGATGCGAGCGGGCGAGCAGTACGTC.

The rearrangement joins TRBV7-9 to TRBJ1-5; D is possibly TRBD1 (6 bases). V was shortened by 5 bases and J by 8 bases, with 10 bases between the two germline ends. The germline CDR1 and CDR2 sequences are SEHNR and FQNEAQ (reference sequence). The CDR3 runs to 12 residues. CDR3 coding DNA: TGTGCCAGCAGCCAACAGGGAAAGCCCCAGCATTTT. It is translated as CASSQQGKPQHF. The full variable domain, rest sourced from reference TRBV7-9 and TRBJ1-5, is DTGVSQNPRHKITKRGQNVTFRCDPISEHNRLYWYRQTLGQGPEFLTYFQNEAQLEKSRLLSDRFSAERPKGSFSTLEIQRTEQGDSAMYLCASSQQGKPQHFGDGTRLSIL.

The CDR3 sequence: CASSQRGGWEQYV. The CDR3 nucleotides read TGTGCCAGCAGTCAAAGGGGGGGCTGGGAGCAGTACGTC. The chain couples TRBV7-9 to TRBJ2-7, with a tentative D call TRBD2 (7 bases). Trimming took 6 bases from V and 7 from J, leaving 16 bases between them. CDR1 SEHNR and CDR2 FQNEAQ come from the germline V gene (reference sequence). This CDR3 is 13 amino acids long.

This rearrangement joins TRBV12-3 or TRBV12-4 to TRBJ1-3, with D unresolved. V was shortened by 7 bases and J by 0 bases, with 7 bases between the two germline ends. The CDR3 sequence is 13 residues long. The CDR3 sequence is CASTLYSGNTIYF. CDR3 nucleotides: TGTGCCAGCACCCTTTACTCTGGAAACACCATATATTTT.

A few counts support this clonotype. The chain uses TRBV29-1 and TRBJ2-5; no clear D. The ends were cut back, 7 bases at V and 0 bases at J, with 9 bases in the middle. There are 12 residues in the CDR3. Germline V gene sequence: CDR1 SQVTM, CDR2 ANQGSEA. The DNA of the CDR3 is TGCAGCGGCAGGAGAAACCAAGAGACCCAGTACTTC. This codes for CSGRRNQETQYF. Full variable domain (outside the CDR3, taken from reference TRBV29-1 and TRBJ2-5): SAVISQKPSRDICQRGTSLTIQCQVDSQVTMMFWYRQQPGQSLTLIATANQGSEATYESGFVIDKFPISRPNLTFSTLTVSNMSPEDSSIYLCSGRRNQETQYFGPGTRLLVL.

A few counts support this clonotype. This sequence joins TRBV29-1 and TRBJ2-2; D is undetermined. Trimming pared 6 bases from V and 7 bases from J, leaving 9 bases between. This CDR3 spans 11 amino acids. In germline, CDR1 is SQVTM, CDR2 ANQGSEA. CDR3 coding DNA: TGCAGCGTCTCGGCCGACGGGGAGCTGTTTTTT. Translated: CSVSADGELFF.

V gene TRBV30 combines with J gene TRBJ1-2; D unclear. The CDR3 length is 13 residues. Germline V gives CDR1 GTSNPN, CDR2 SVGIG (reference sequence). V shed 3 bases and J shed 4 bases, with 12 bases lying between them. CDR3 sequence: CAWRTGVGYGYTF. For the CDR3, the DNA is TGTGCCTGGAGGACGGGCGTAGGCTATGGCTACACCTTC.

This clonotype was observed many times. This chain connects TRBV21-1 to TRBJ2-7; the table's D call, TRBD1, was not checked against the DNA. TRBV21-1 is flagged as a pseudogene. The CDR3 is made up of 15 amino acids. The CDR3 loop reads CASSKRGQFSYEQYV. The CDR3, as DNA: TGTGCCAGCAGCAAAAGGGGACAGTTCTCCTACGAGCAGTACGTC.

The chain recombines TRBV12-3 or TRBV12-4 with TRBJ2-7; 8 bases are shared with TRBD1. V shed 5 bases, J shed 1 base, and the junction held 7 bases outside the gene matches. The CDR3 has 15 amino acids. The CDR3 sequence: CASSTRQGISYEQYF. The CDR3 nucleotides read TGTGCCAGCAGTACCCGACAGGGGATATCCTACGAGCAGTACTTC.

There are a few counts of this clonotype. V usage is TRBV5-1 and J usage is TRBJ2-1, with 7 bases that match TRBD2. Germline CDR1 is SGHRS and CDR2 is YFSETQ. V shed 2 bases, J shed 5 bases, and the junction held 10 bases outside the gene matches. The CDR3 covers 16 residues. The CDR3 sequence: CASSFLGLGVNNEQFF. The CDR3 nucleotides are TGCGCCAGCAGCTTTTTAGGACTAGGGGTAAACAATGAGCAGTTCTTC. The full variable domain, its missing parts supplied by reference TRBV5-1 and TRBJ2-1, is KAGVTQTPRYLIKTRGQQVTLSCSPISGHRSVSWYQQTPGQGLQFLFEYFSETQRNKGNFPGRFSGRQFSNSRSEMNVSTLELGDSALYLCASSFLGLGVNNEQFFGPGTRLTVL.

This clonotype was recorded a few times. V is TRBV12-3 or TRBV12-4 and J is TRBJ2-2, with D hard to call. The CDR3 has 15 residues. The V end was cut by 3 bases, the J end by 5 bases, with 13 bases between. The CDR3 here is CASSFFTSWTGELFF. The CDR3, as DNA: TGTGCCAGCAGTTTTTTTACCTCGTGGACCGGGGAGCTGTTTTTT.

V gene TRBV4-3 combines with J gene TRBJ2-5, with D unclear. The germline gives CDR1 LGHNA, CDR2 YSLEER. The CDR3 length is 14 residues. V dropped 1 base and J dropped 0 bases, with 6 bases sitting between them. The CDR3 spells CASSQGAYQETQYF. The CDR3 region has the DNA TGCGCCAGCAGCCAAGGGGCCTACCAAGAGACCCAGTACTTC.

This clonotype was found a few times. This chain joins TRBV7-9 and TRBJ1-1; D may be TRBD1 (5 bases). From germline, CDR1 is SEHNR and CDR2 FQNEAQ (reference sequence). The CDR3 is 15 amino acids. The ends were cut back, 4 bases at V and 4 bases at J, with 16 bases in the middle. The CDR3 region has the DNA TGTGCCAGCAGCTCCATGGGAGGGGACGCCACTGAAGCTTTCTTT. It codes for CASSSMGGDATEAFF.

The chain has TRBV27 and TRBJ1-6, with D hard to call. V lost 6 bases, J lost 0 bases, and 9 bases lay in between. The CDR3 extends over 15 amino acids. CDR1 is MNHEY, CDR2 SMNVEV, per germline (reference sequence). Here the CDR3 reads CASRGESSYNSPLHF. DNA for the CDR3: TGTGCCAGCAGGGGCGAGAGCTCCTATAATTCACCCCTCCACTTT.

This clonotype occurred a few times. The chain employs TRBV7-2 and TRBJ1-4; a possible D gene is TRBD1 (5 bases). The CDR3 is made up of 15 amino acids. The ends were cut back, 5 bases at V and 4 bases at J, with 14 bases in the middle. CDR1 is SGHTA and CDR2 is FQGNSA in the germline V gene. The CDR3 DNA is TGTGCCAGCAGCCTCCTTGGGGGAGATAATGAAAAACTGTTTTTT. It is translated as CASSLLGGDNEKLFF.

This clonotype appeared a few times. J is TRBJ1-2 and V is TRBV10-3; 9 bases align to TRBD1. The CDR3 runs 16 residues. Germline loops: CDR1 ENHRY, CDR2 SYGVKD. V lost 3 bases, J lost 4 bases, and 9 bases stayed unmatched. CDR3 loop: CAISDSGTGTPYGYTF. CDR3 coding DNA: TGTGCCATCAGTGACTCCGGGACAGGGACTCCCTATGGCTACACCTTC.

The sample holds a few counts of this clonotype. The chain combines TRBV7-9 with TRBJ2-7; 10 bases align to TRBD2. The trim removed 5 bases at V and 3 bases at J, leaving 4 bases unmatched. The CDR3 spans 14 residues. The germline gives CDR1 SEHNR, CDR2 FQNEAQ (reference sequence). The CDR3 reads CASSTRTSGYEQYF. Written as DNA, the CDR3 is TGTGCCAGCAGCACCCGGACTAGCGGCTACGAGCAGTACTTC.

This clonotype was observed a few times. V usage is TRBV3-1 and J usage is TRBJ2-7; 9 bases are a match to TRBD2. Germline V lookup: CDR1 LGHDT, CDR2 YNNKEL (reference sequence). Germline trimming cut 3 bases from V and 7 bases from J; bases unmatched to any gene: 13. The CDR3 spans 16 residues. CDR3 coding DNA: TGTGCCAGCAGCCACCTTATTAGCGGGGGCTCGAGGGAGCAGTACTTC. Protein sequence: CASSHLISGGSREQYF.

V and J are TRBV5-4 and TRBJ2-1; D is perhaps TRBD1 or TRBD2 (5 bases each). The germline gives CDR1 SGHNT, CDR2 YYREEE (reference sequence). The CDR3 totals 17 residues. V was trimmed by 0 bases and J by 10 bases, leaving 23 bases between them. CDR3 nucleotide sequence: TGTGCCAGCAGCTTGGCCTTTGTGGGGGTGAGCCGCCGGGAGCAGTTCTTC. Protein product: CASSLAFVGVSRREQFF.

V gene TRBV7-9 combines with J gene TRBJ2-7, with unresolved D. This CDR3 has 13 residues. Trimming stripped 5 bases from V and 5 bases from J, with 13 bases between. Germline CDR1 is SEHNR and CDR2 is FQNEAQ (reference sequence). The CDR3 sequence: CASSLSLANEQYF. The CDR3 region has the DNA TGTGCCAGCAGCCTATCTTTGGCTAACGAGCAGTACTTC.

V is TRBV12-5 and J is TRBJ2-2, with TRBD2 matching 14 bases. The germline gives CDR1 LGHNT, CDR2 FRNRAP. Germline trimming cut 6 bases from V and 6 bases from J; bases unmatched to any gene: 3. This CDR3 spans 15 amino acids. The DNA of the CDR3 is TGTGCTAGTGGGGGGACTAGCGGGGGTTCCGGGGAGCTGTTTTTT. This sequence encodes CASGGTSGGSGELFF.

This sequence joins TRBV3-1 and TRBJ1-2, with D maybe TRBD1 (6 bases). Trimming removed 4 bases from V and 8 bases from J, with 20 bases in between. Germline CDR1 reads LGHDT; CDR2 reads YNNKEL (reference sequence). This CDR3 has 15 amino acids. Here the CDR3 reads CASSPSNEDSGGYTF. CDR3 bases: TGTGCCAGCAGCCCTAGTAATGAGGACAGCGGAGGCTACACCTTC.

V is TRBV18 and J is TRBJ1-1, with 9 nucleotides matching TRBD1. The CDR3 is 10 residues long. V gave up 4 bases and J gave up 13 bases; unmatched junction bases: 1. The germline gives CDR1 KGHSH, CDR2 LQKENI. The CDR3 protein is CASSRDRVFF. CDR3 nucleotides: TGTGCCAGCTCACGGGACAGGGTTTTCTTT.

This clonotype was observed a few times. In nucleotides, the CDR3 is TGTGCCAGCAGCTTCTACAAAAGGGGTGCCGGGGAGCTGTTTTTT. Translating it yields CASSFYKRGAGELFF. The rearrangement links TRBV5-6 to TRBJ2-2, with a tentative D call TRBD1 (5 bases). This CDR3 contains 15 residues. CDR1 and CDR2 (germline): SGHDT, YYEEEE. The V end was cut by 2 bases, the J end by 6 bases, with 14 bases between.

The chain uses TRBV20-1 and TRBJ2-7; 8 positions match TRBD2. Germline lookup yields CDR1 DFQATT and CDR2 SNEGSKA (reference sequence). CDR3 length: 17 residues. V was pared by 0 bases and J by 2 bases, with 12 bases of the junction left unmatched. The CDR3 sequence: CSARDRWRGAKTYEQYF. CDR3 DNA sequence: TGCAGTGCTAGAGATCGGTGGCGGGGGGCCAAAACCTACGAGCAGTACTTC.

This CDR3 reads CASSFQAGGSADTQYF. In DNA form, the CDR3 reads TGTGCCAGCAGCTTCCAAGCGGGGGGTAGCGCAGATACGCAGTATTTT. The chain couples TRBV7-3 to TRBJ2-3, with 9 nucleotides matching TRBD2. The V gene's germline CDR1 is SGHTA and CDR2 FQGTGA. This CDR3 is 16 amino acids long. V shed 3 bases, J shed 4 bases, and the junction held 8 bases outside the gene matches.

The chain links TRBV2 to TRBJ2-5; D remains ambiguous. V lost 10 bases, J lost 0 bases, and 9 bases lay in between. The V gene's germline CDR1 is SNHLY and CDR2 FYNNEI. This CDR3 contains 12 residues. Here the CDR3 reads CATTPYQETQYF. CDR3 nucleotides: TGTGCCACCACTCCGTACCAAGAGACCCAGTACTTC. Drawing the rest from reference TRBV2 and TRBJ2-5, the complete variable domain is EPEVTQTPSHQVTQMGQEVILRCVPISNHLYFYWYRQILGQKVEFLVSFYNNEISEKSEIFDDQFSVERPDGSNFTLKIRSTKLEDSAMYFCATTPYQETQYFGPGTRLLVL.

The chain links TRBV5-4 to TRBJ2-1; 14 bases map to TRBD2. J was trimmed by 10 bases and V by 7 bases; bases with no gene match: 10. CDR1 and CDR2 from the germline V gene are SGHNT and YYREEE (reference sequence). The CDR3 consists of 15 residues. The CDR3 DNA follows: TGTGCCAGCTCCCCTCCGGGACTAGCGGGGGCAGAGCAGTTCTTC. Its protein is CASSPPGLAGAEQFF.

This sequence joins TRBV10-2 and TRBJ1-2; D gene unclear. V lost 4 bases and J lost 5, with 8 bases in between. CDR1 is WSHSY and CDR2 is SAAADI in the germline V gene. The CDR3 covers 12 residues. The CDR3 nucleotides are TGCGCCAGCAGTGCCTCCGGGTATGGCTACACCTTC. Encoded protein: CASSASGYGYTF.

This clonotype was observed a handful of times. The chain joins TRBV7-8 to TRBJ2-2; D remains ambiguous. CDR1 SGHVS and CDR2 FQNEAQ come from the germline V gene. Deletions cut 2 bases from V and 5 bases from J, with 9 bases between. The CDR3 has 14 amino acids. The CDR3 reads CASSLPPLTGELFF. CDR3 coding DNA: TGTGCCAGCAGCTTACCGCCTTTAACCGGGGAGCTGTTTTTT. Combining the CDR3 with reference TRBV7-8 and TRBJ2-2 gives the whole variable domain GAGVSQSPRYKVAKRGQDVALRCDPISGHVSLFWYQQALGQGPEFLTYFQNEAQLDKSGLPSDRFFAERPEGSVSTLKIQRTQQEDSAVYLCASSLPPLTGELFFGEGSRLTVL.

J is TRBJ1-1 and V is TRBV12-3 or TRBV12-4; no clear D. This CDR3 has 14 residues. Trimming took off 2 bases at V and 0 bases at J, with 7 bases between the two ends. CDR3 sequence: CASSLSQMNTEAFF. CDR3 coding DNA: TGTGCCAGCAGTTTAAGTCAGATGAACACTGAAGCTTTCTTT.